This record concerns one T cell receptor (beta chain) sequence. These data come from a study of Ad26.COV2.S vaccination and SARS-CoV-2 variants. Overall study context: In the study, Ad26.COV2.S was injected intramuscularly once, or twice 56 days apart.

This CDR3 is 13 amino acids long. Trimming took off 5 bases at V and 9 bases at J, with 16 bases between the two ends. Clones were read by immunoSEQ multiplex PCR, and TCRdb kept only the in-frame ones, dropping some. The table has hundreds of thousands of clones, over 75% seen once. As to treatment: over 15 received Ad26.COV2.S at low or high dose, single or two shots; five or six received placebo; per-sample allocation not given. Each sample was drawn 63 days after the first injection (of vaccine or placebo). At a Boston site, the person donating was an adult of 18-55 years. An Ad26 vector was used to express Wuhan-strain SARS-CoV-2 spike as the vaccine.

This sequence originates from a person between 18 and 60 years old who received the Ad26.COV2.S COVID-19 vaccine or a placebo. The rearrangement uses TRBV12-3 or TRBV12-4 and TRBJ1-2; possibly TRBD1 for D (5 bases). The sequencing used peripheral blood, collected in a trial of Ad26.COV2.S vaccine versus placebo. CDR3 DNA: TGTGCCAGCAGTATCAATCCGGGACGGAGCTACACCTTC. This sequence encodes CASSINPGRSYTF.